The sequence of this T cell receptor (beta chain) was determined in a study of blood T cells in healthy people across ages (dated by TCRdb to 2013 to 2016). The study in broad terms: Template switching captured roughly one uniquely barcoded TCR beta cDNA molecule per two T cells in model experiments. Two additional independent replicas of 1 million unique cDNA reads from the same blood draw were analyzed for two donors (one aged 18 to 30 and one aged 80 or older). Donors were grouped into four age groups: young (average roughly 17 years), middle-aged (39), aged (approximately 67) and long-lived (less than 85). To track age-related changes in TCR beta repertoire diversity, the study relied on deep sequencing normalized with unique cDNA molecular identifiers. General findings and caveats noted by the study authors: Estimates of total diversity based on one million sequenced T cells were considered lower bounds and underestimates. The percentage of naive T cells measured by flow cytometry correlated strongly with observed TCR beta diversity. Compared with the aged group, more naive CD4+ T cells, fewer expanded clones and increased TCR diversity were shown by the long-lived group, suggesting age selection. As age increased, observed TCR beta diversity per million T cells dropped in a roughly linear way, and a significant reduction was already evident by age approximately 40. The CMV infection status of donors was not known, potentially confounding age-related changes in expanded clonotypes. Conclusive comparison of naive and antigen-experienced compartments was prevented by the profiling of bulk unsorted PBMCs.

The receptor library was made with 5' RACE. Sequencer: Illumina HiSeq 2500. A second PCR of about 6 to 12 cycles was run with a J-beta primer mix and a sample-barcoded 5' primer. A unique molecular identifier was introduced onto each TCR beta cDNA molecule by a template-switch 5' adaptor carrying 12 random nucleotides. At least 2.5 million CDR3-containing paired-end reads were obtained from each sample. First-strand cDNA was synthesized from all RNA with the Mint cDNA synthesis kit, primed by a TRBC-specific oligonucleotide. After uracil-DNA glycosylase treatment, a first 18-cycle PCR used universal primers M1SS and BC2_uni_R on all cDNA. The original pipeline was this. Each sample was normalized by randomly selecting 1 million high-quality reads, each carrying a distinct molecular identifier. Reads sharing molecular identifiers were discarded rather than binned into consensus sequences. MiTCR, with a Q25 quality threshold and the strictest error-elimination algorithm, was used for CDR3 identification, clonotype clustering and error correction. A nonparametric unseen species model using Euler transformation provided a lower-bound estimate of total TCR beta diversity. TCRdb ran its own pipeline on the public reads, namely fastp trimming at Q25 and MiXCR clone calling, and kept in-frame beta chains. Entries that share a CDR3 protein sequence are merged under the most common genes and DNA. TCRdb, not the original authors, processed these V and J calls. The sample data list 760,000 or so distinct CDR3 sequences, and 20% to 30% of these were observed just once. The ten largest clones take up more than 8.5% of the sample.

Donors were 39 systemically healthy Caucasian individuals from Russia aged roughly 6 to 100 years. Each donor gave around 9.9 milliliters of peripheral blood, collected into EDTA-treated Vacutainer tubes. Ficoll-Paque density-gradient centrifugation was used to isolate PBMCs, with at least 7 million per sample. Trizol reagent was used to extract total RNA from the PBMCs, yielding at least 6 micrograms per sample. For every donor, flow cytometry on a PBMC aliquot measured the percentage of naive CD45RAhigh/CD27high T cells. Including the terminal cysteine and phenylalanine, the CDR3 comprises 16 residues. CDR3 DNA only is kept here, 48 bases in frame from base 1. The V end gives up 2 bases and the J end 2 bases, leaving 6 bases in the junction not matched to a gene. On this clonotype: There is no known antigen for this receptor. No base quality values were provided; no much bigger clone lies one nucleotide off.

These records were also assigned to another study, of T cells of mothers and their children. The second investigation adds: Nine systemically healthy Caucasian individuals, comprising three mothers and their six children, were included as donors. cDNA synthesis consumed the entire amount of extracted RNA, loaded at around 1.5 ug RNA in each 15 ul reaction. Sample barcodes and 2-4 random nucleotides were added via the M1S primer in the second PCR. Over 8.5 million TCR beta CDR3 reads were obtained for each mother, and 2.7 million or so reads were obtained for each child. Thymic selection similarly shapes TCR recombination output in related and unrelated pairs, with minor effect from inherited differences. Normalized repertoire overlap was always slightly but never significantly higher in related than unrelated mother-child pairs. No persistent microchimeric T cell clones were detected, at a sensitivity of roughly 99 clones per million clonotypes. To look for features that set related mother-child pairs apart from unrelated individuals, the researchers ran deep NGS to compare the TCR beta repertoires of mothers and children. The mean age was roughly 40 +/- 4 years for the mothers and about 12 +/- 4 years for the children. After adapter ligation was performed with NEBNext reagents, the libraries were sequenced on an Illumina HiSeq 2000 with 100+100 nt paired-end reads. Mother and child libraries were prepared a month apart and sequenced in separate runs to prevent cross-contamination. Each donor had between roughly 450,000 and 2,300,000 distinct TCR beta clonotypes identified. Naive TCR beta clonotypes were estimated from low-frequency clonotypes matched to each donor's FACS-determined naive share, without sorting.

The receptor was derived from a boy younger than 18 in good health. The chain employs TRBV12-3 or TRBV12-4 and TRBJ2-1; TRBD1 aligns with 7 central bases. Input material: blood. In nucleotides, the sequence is TGTGCCAGCAGTTTACTCAGACAGGGTGCCTACAATGAGCAGTTCTTC. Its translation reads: CASSLLRQGAYNEQFF.